The subject of this entry is one TCR beta chain. These data are taken from a study of T cell changes during pregnancy in multiple sclerosis. Assay used: immunoSEQ multiplex PCR; TCRdb lists only in-frame clones, some missing. This repertoire shows about 59,000 clones, about 95% found once; its top ten account for about 2.6%. The receptor was derived from a female donor with multiple sclerosis, enrolled in a pregnancy study. The sample in question was CD8+ T cells from peripheral blood mononuclear cells, obtained after pregnancy.

The CDR3 protein is CASSFSGGEQYF. CDR3 sequence (DNA): TGTGCCAGCAGCTTTAGCGGGGGCGAGCAGTACTTC. The chain carries TRBV7-2 and TRBJ2-7, with TRBD2 matching 9 bases. Germline values: CDR1 SGHTA, CDR2 FQGNSA. This CDR3 has 12 amino acids. V lost 3 bases and J lost 6; bases outside the gene matches: 0.